These 25 T cell receptor beta chains were all obtained from the same sample, sequenced in a study of T cell repertoires in cytomegalovirus infection. TCRdb ran MiXCR on the reads and lists one entry per CDR3 protein. Here the sample spans hundreds of thousands of distinct CDR3 sequences, 25% to 40% being singletons. The sequenced sample was PBMCs. The origin of the receptors is a human donor in good health (CMV status not recorded). Some clones in this sample may be carry-over from other donors' samples.

The chain recombines TRBV19 with TRBJ2-1; D might be TRBD2 (6 bases). The CDR3 is made up of 13 amino acids. Between the trimmed V and J ends, which lost 3 bases and 4 bases, there was a span of 7 bases. Germline loops: CDR1 LNHDA, CDR2 SQIVND (reference sequence). The CDR3 bases are TGTGCCAGTAGTATCGGGGGTTACAATGAGCAGTTCTTC. It yields the protein CASSIGGYNEQFF.

The V gene is TRBV20-1, the J gene TRBJ1-5, with 10 bases identical to TRBD1. The CDR3 is made up of 16 amino acids. V was pared by 0 bases and J by 1 base, with 3 bases of the junction left unmatched. CDR1 is DFQATT and CDR2 is SNEGSKA in the germline V gene (reference sequence). CDR3 sequence (DNA): TGCAGTGCTAGAGAAGGACAGGGGGGGAGCAATCAGCCCCAGCATTTT. It encodes CSAREGQGGSNQPQHF.

This clonotype has just one count. The chain links TRBV2 to TRBJ1-2; TRBD1 aligns across 8 bases. Germline V CDR1 and CDR2: SNHLY, FYNNEI. Losses at the gene ends were 2 bases for V and 3 bases for J; bases not matched to a gene: 8. There are 16 residues in the CDR3. The CDR3 DNA sequence: TGTGCCAGCAGTGAACCAGGGGGCATAGGGGACTATGGCTACACCTTC. Protein product: CASSEPGGIGDYGYTF.

This clonotype was observed a few times. The rearrangement joins TRBV7-4 to TRBJ1-2; D is ambiguous. CDR3 length equals 13 residues. The V end lost 1 base, the J end lost 6 bases, and 9 bases lay between the germline ends. Germline CDR1 is SGHVT and CDR2 is SQSDAQ. The CDR3 coding sequence is TGTGCCAGCAGCTTAGATATTAGAGATGGCTACACCTTC. Its protein is CASSLDIRDGYTF.

This rearrangement joins TRBV7-2 to TRBJ1-6; D gene uncertain. The germline V and J ends were trimmed by 4 bases and 9 bases, with 13 bases remaining between them. CDR1 is SGHTA, CDR2 FQGNSA, per germline. This CDR3 is built from 14 residues. The CDR3 region has the DNA TGTGCCAGCAGCTCGGGCCTGGTCTTTTCACCCCTCCACTTT. Protein: CASSSGLVFSPLHF.

To note about this clonotype: At one end the junction does not follow the germline gene, possibly because of a read error. The V call is TRBV7-7, the J call TRBJ1-1; D call uncertain. This CDR3 is built from 13 residues. Germline lookup yields CDR1 SSHAT and CDR2 FNYEAQ (reference sequence). The CDR3 spells CASSSTMNTEAFF. CDR3 sequence (DNA): TGTGCTAGCAGCTCGACAATGAACACTGAAGCTTTCTTT.

This rearrangement joins TRBV6-2 or TRBV6-3 to TRBJ2-1, with D possibly being TRBD2 (6 bases). The CDR3 extends over 15 amino acids. Looked up from germline, CDR1 is MNHEY and CDR2 is SVGEGT. The V gene lost 4 bases and the J gene lost 8 bases, with 18 bases spanning the gap. In DNA, the CDR3 is TGTGCCAGCAGTTTCACTGGCAGGGACTCTGATGAGCAGTTCTTC. This encodes CASSFTGRDSDEQFF.

With respect to this clonotype: Without the conserved terminal phenylalanine or tryptophan, this CDR3 likely stems from a read error. This rearrangement joins TRBV7-2 to TRBJ2-3, with TRBD2 identical over 9 bases. Trimming cost V 5 bases and J 2 bases; bases outside gene matches: 2. The CDR3 sequence is 14 residues long. Germline V gives CDR1 SGHTA, CDR2 FQGNSA. DNA of the CDR3: TGTGCCAGCAGCCAGGGACTAGCCACAGATACGCAGTATTGT. Its protein product is CASSQGLATDTQYC.

Regarding this clonotype: With a much larger clone just one base away, this may be a read error. V is TRBV25-1 and J is TRBJ2-1; 7 bases fit TRBD2. Unmatched junction bases numbered 9, after V lost 5 bases and J lost 8 bases. CDR1 and CDR2 (germline): MGHDK, SYGVNS. CDR3 length: 14 residues. In DNA form, the CDR3 reads TGTGCCAGCAGTAACAGCGGGGTGAGGGATGAGCAGTTCTTC. Its translation: CASSNSGVRDEQFF.

There are a few counts of this clonotype. V gene TRBV7-9 combines with J gene TRBJ1-2, with TRBD1 matching over 9 bases. J gave up 6 bases and V 4 bases, and 9 bases lay outside the gene matches. In germline, CDR1 is SEHNR, CDR2 FQNEAQ (reference sequence). This CDR3 has 15 amino acids. The CDR3 loop is CASSSTGTGWDGYTF. As DNA, the CDR3 is TGTGCCAGCAGCTCTACCGGGACAGGGTGGGATGGCTACACCTTC.

This clonotype was seen many times. This rearrangement joins TRBV12-3 or TRBV12-4 to TRBJ2-1; 8 bases are a match to TRBD2. The trim removed 2 bases at V and 0 bases at J, leaving 6 bases unmatched. CDR3 length: 17 amino acids. Here the CDR3 reads CASSLTGGGGSYNEQFF. CDR3 coding DNA: TGTGCCAGCAGTTTAACGGGGGGGGGCGGCTCCTACAATGAGCAGTTCTTC.

V is TRBV6-6 and J is TRBJ2-3; weak D call: TRBD2 (6 bases). Trimming pared 6 bases from V and 6 bases from J, leaving 19 bases between. The CDR3 loop spans 15 amino acids. Per the germline V gene, CDR1 is MNHNY and CDR2 is SVGAGI (reference sequence). The CDR3 coding sequence is TGTGCCAGCAGCGACACTAGCCGAATTTCGGATACGCAGTATTTT. Its translation is CASSDTSRISDTQYF.

This clonotype was picked up a small number of times. The chain recombines TRBV25-1 with TRBJ2-1; D is ambiguous. The germline V gene has CDR1 MGHDK and CDR2 SYGVNS. The CDR3 extends over 11 amino acids. The V and J ends lost 4 bases and 8 bases respectively, with 6 bases between them. CDR3 residues: CASSALDEQFF. CDR3 nucleotides: TGTGCCAGCAGTGCTCTGGATGAGCAGTTCTTC.

This clonotype has ten or more counts. The CDR3 DNA reads TGTGCCAGCAGTTCCACCGGGACAGGCAATCAGCCCCAGCATTTT. Translation: CASSSTGTGNQPQHF. This chain links TRBV28 with TRBJ1-5; TRBD1 agrees at 7 bases. V gave up 4 bases and J gave up 2 bases; unmatched junction bases: 5. The CDR3 has 15 amino acids. Germline values: CDR1 MDHEN, CDR2 SYDVKM. Using reference TRBV28 and TRBJ1-5 for the parts outside the CDR3, the full variable domain is DVKVTQSSRYLVKRTGEKVFLECVQDMDHENMFWYRQDPGLGLRLIYFSYDVKMKEKGDIPEGYSVSREKKERFSLILESASTNQTSMYLCASSSTGTGNQPQHFGDGTRLSIL.

The chain has TRBV5-6 and TRBJ2-7; weak D call: TRBD1 (6 bases). Trimming took off 2 bases at V and 2 bases at J, with 8 bases between the two ends. The CDR3 is 13 amino acids. Germline V gene data show CDR1 as SGHDT and CDR2 as YYEEEE. The CDR3 sequence is CASSFGDTYEQYF. The CDR3 DNA follows: TGTGCCAGCAGCTTCGGGGACACCTACGAGCAGTACTTC.

This clonotype appeared many times. V is TRBV7-2 and J is TRBJ2-5; D could derive from TRBD1 or TRBD2 (5 bases each). Germline V gene data show CDR1 as SGHTA and CDR2 as FQGNSA. The CDR3 length is 16 residues. Trimming removed 6 bases at V and 5 bases at J, with 22 bases between. CDR3 region: CASSPTGTSLSETQYF. The CDR3 DNA is TGTGCCAGCAGTCCAACGGGGACCAGCCTGAGCGAGACCCAGTACTTC.

This clonotype appeared a few times. This rearrangement joins TRBV6-1 to TRBJ2-7; perhaps TRBD2 as D (5 bases). The V end was cut by 7 bases, the J end by 1 base, with 14 bases between. Germline values: CDR1 MNHNS, CDR2 SASEGT. This CDR3 spans 14 amino acids. CDR3 residues: CASNEMWTSYEQYF. CDR3 nucleotides: TGTGCCAGCAACGAAATGTGGACTTCCTACGAGCAGTACTTC.

This clonotype has only a few counts. The rearrangement links TRBV6-6 to TRBJ1-5; D may be TRBD1 (5 bases). Germline lookup yields CDR1 MNHNY and CDR2 SVGAGI (reference sequence). The V end lost 7 bases, the J end lost 3 bases, and 13 bases lay between the germline ends. The CDR3 is 14 residues long. CDR3 amino acids: CASTSQVNNQPQHF. In DNA, the CDR3 is TGTGCCAGCACATCACAGGTAAACAATCAGCCCCAGCATTTT.

The chain recombines TRBV18 with TRBJ2-7; the match to TRBD1 covers 8 bases. The J segment lost 3 bases and the V segment lost 2 bases, leaving 3 bases of the junction unmatched. This CDR3 spans 14 amino acids. From germline, CDR1 is KGHSH and CDR2 LQKENI. The CDR3 region has the DNA TGTGCCAGCTCACCAAATACAGGGGGCTACGAGCAGTACTTC. Amino acid sequence: CASSPNTGGYEQYF. Filled out from reference TRBV18 and TRBJ2-7, the complete variable domain reads NAGVMQNPRHLVRRRGQEARLRCSPMKGHSHVYWYRQLPEEGLKFMVYLQKENIIDESGMPKERFSAEFPKEGPSILRIQQVVRGDSAAYFCASSPNTGGYEQYFGPGTRLTVT.

This clonotype was seen more than once but under ten times. The chain couples TRBV5-1 to TRBJ2-1; 7 bases are shared with TRBD1. V trimming: 3 bases; J trimming: 6 bases; junction bases outside the gene matches: 6. Germline CDR1 reads SGHRS; CDR2 reads YFSETQ. CDR3 size: 14 residues. DNA of the CDR3: TGCGCCAGCAGCTGGGACAGATTAGGCAATGAGCAGTTCTTC. Translating gives CASSWDRLGNEQFF. Together with reference TRBV5-1 and TRBJ2-1, the CDR3 gives the full variable domain: KAGVTQTPRYLIKTRGQQVTLSCSPISGHRSVSWYQQTPGQGLQFLFEYFSETQRNKGNFPGRFSGRQFSNSRSEMNVSTLELGDSALYLCASSWDRLGNEQFFGPGTRLTVL.

This chain connects TRBV7-6 to TRBJ2-5; 9 nucleotides agree with TRBD2. Germline V gene lookup returns CDR1 SGHVS and CDR2 FNYEAQ. V was clipped by 8 bases and J by 0 bases; unmatched bases: 13. CDR3 length equals 17 residues. CDR3 region: CASCPSPAGGYQETQYF. The DNA of the CDR3 is TGTGCCAGCTGCCCCAGCCCAGCGGGGGGCTACCAAGAGACCCAGTACTTC.

This clonotype was recorded many times. The chain links TRBV7-2 to TRBJ2-1; 8 bases agree with TRBD2. CDR1 is SGHTA, CDR2 FQGNSA, per germline. After removal of 3 bases from V and 7 bases from J, the junction contained 2 bases not matched to a gene. This CDR3 spans 13 amino acids. The CDR3 sequence is CASSFSGVNEQFF. CDR3 in DNA: TGTGCCAGCAGCTTTAGCGGGGTAAATGAGCAGTTCTTC.

Turning to this clonotype: The conserved phenylalanine or tryptophan is not found at the CDR3 terminus, so this likely reflects a read error. The chain joins TRBV6-2 or TRBV6-3 to TRBJ2-1; TRBD2 aligns across 12 bases. CDR1 MNHEY and CDR2 SVGEGT come from the germline V gene. Trimming took 5 bases from V and 6 from J; bases not matched to a gene: 5. CDR3 length: 15 residues. The DNA of the CDR3 is TGTGCCAGCAGTCCTAGCGGGGGGGCAGTCAATGAGCAGTTCTTA. Translated, it gives CASSPSGGAVNEQFL.

On this clonotype: This may be a read error, as it is one base from a much larger clone. In this CDR3 the conserved last residue, phenylalanine or tryptophan, is missing, so a read error is likely. The CDR3 here is CASSMGQLQETQYL. DNA of the CDR3: TGTGCCAGCAGCATGGGACAGTTGCAAGAGACCCAGTACTTA. This sequence joins TRBV7-3 and TRBJ2-5; 7 bases map to TRBD1. The CDR3 is made up of 14 amino acids. Germline assignment: CDR1 SGHTA and CDR2 FQGTGA. V was clipped by 5 bases and J by 2 bases; unmatched bases: 5.

Ten or more counts support this clonotype. The chain joins TRBV12-3 or TRBV12-4 to TRBJ1-1, with 9 bases identical to TRBD1. CDR3 length: 13 residues. After removal of 4 bases from V and 6 bases from J, the junction contained 3 bases not matched to a gene. The CDR3 sequence is CASSSRQGAEAFF. In nucleotides, the CDR3 is TGTGCCAGCAGTTCTAGACAGGGGGCTGAAGCTTTCTTT.